This T cell receptor beta chain appears in the sequencing data of a study of T cells in Graves' hyperthyroidism and ophthalmopathy. Amplified TCR beta CDR3 regions came from RNA transcripts. Primed by the HTBI set, a first-round RT-PCR was run on the TCR CDR3. TCRdb re-called the multiplex PCR reads through MiXCR, storing one row per CDR3 protein. The sample consists of roughly 250,000 distinct CDR3 sequences, 20% to 25% of them appearing once. Per germline, CDR1 SGHRS and CDR2 YFSETQ. The CDR3 spans 13 residues. The V gene lost 2 bases and the J gene lost 8 bases, with 13 bases spanning the gap. The diagnostic basis comprised clinical symptoms, serum thyroxine and TRAb, thyroid ultrasound and orbital computed tomography. The authors took PBMCs from 9.5 to 10 ml fresh peripheral blood.

The chain uses TRBV5-1 and TRBJ1-1, with unresolved D. The TCR originated in a young man with Graves' ophthalmopathy. The specimen was blood. This chain's CDR3 is CASSFSDPREAFF. The CDR3 DNA is TGCGCCAGCAGCTTTTCGGACCCCCGAGAAGCTTTCTTT.